What follows are 31 T cell receptor beta chains derived from one specimen sequenced in a study of T cells after yellow fever vaccination. TCRdb itself ran the 5' RACE reads through MiXCR, one entry per CDR3 protein. The table has 150,000 to 200,000 distinct CDR3 sequences, about 6% seen once. The starting material was CD4+ T cells sorted from PBMCs, obtained on the day of the first yellow fever vaccination. These receptors were collected from a man between 18 and 35 years old who received the YFV17D yellow fever vaccine.

Many counts were recorded for this clonotype. V is TRBV11-2 and J is TRBJ1-3, with 9 bases fitting TRBD1. The CDR3 is made up of 16 amino acids. With V trimmed by 5 bases and J by 2 bases, 7 bases remained unmatched. Germline lookup yields CDR1 SGHAT and CDR2 FQNNGV. The CDR3, as DNA: TGTGCCAGCAGCCTGAACAGGGGGCTCGCTGGAAACACCATATATTTT. Protein: CASSLNRGLAGNTIYF.

This clonotype has more than one count but fewer than ten. The chain employs TRBV20-1 and TRBJ2-7, with 8 positions matching TRBD1. J was trimmed by 7 bases and V by 3 bases; bases with no gene match: 5. Germline loops: CDR1 DFQATT, CDR2 SNEGSKA (reference sequence). The CDR3 runs to 12 residues. The CDR3, as DNA: TGCAGTGCTAGCGGACAGGGTTGGGAGCAGTACTTC. Translated, it gives CSASGQGWEQYF.

This clonotype came up a few times. The chain links TRBV5-1 to TRBJ1-6; no reliable D call. The CDR3 sequence is 15 residues long. Germline V CDR1 and CDR2: SGHRS, YFSETQ. The V gene lost 2 bases and the J gene lost 8 bases, with 14 bases spanning the gap. The CDR3 loop is CASSFDGWQDSPLHF. The DNA of the CDR3 is TGCGCCAGCAGCTTCGACGGGTGGCAGGATTCACCCCTCCACTTT.

There are many counts of this clonotype. V is TRBV11-2 and J is TRBJ1-1; weak D call: TRBD1 (5 bases). Trimming took off 1 base at V and 7 bases at J, with 10 bases between the two ends. From germline, CDR1 is SGHAT and CDR2 FQNNGV. The CDR3 has 13 residues. The CDR3 spells CASSLARAGEAFF. The CDR3 DNA reads TGTGCCAGCAGCTTAGCCAGGGCAGGTGAAGCTTTCTTT.

This clonotype occurred a few times. The DNA for the CDR3 is TGTGCCAGCAGCTCACTCAAATTCCAGGGTATTAATTCACCCCTCCACTTT. Its translation is CASSSLKFQGINSPLHF. This rearrangement joins TRBV7-9 to TRBJ1-6, with D possibly being TRBD1 (5 bases). The CDR3 contains 17 residues. From germline, CDR1 is SEHNR and CDR2 FQNEAQ (reference sequence). Trimming left V 4 bases short and J 6 bases short, with 19 bases between.

This clonotype has at least ten counts. The rearrangement uses TRBV5-6 and TRBJ2-7; no firm D call. CDR1 and CDR2 (germline): SGHDT, YYEEEE. This CDR3 region has 13 residues. V was clipped by 0 bases and J by 0 bases, with 4 bases between them. Here the CDR3 reads CASSLDGSYEQYV. In nucleotides, the CDR3 is TGTGCCAGCAGCTTGGACGGCTCCTACGAGCAGTACGTC.

This clonotype was recorded a few times. The genes are TRBV20-1 and TRBJ1-5; the D is unclear. The CDR3 is 15 amino acids. Germline V gene sequence: CDR1 DFQATT, CDR2 SNEGSKA (reference sequence). V was shortened by 6 bases and J by 2 bases, with 17 bases between the two germline ends. CDR3 residues: CSARRNQRGNQPQHF. CDR3 in DNA: TGCAGTGCCAGACGAAACCAACGGGGCAATCAGCCCCAGCATTTT.

This clonotype was observed at least ten times. The chain is built from TRBV29-1 and TRBJ2-1; D is undetermined. Germline V CDR1 and CDR2: SQVTM, ANQGSEA. Trimming removed 3 bases at V and 1 base at J, with 10 bases between. This CDR3 spans 14 amino acids. CDR3 protein: CSVESWGSYNEQFF. Written as DNA, the CDR3 is TGCAGCGTTGAGTCGTGGGGTTCCTACAATGAGCAGTTCTTC.

This clonotype showed up many times. This chain uses TRBV6-1 with TRBJ2-3, with 10 nucleotides matching TRBD2. This CDR3 contains 17 residues. Germline trimming cut 2 bases from V and 6 bases from J; bases unmatched to any gene: 11. Germline loops: CDR1 MNHNS, CDR2 SASEGT. The CDR3, as DNA: TGTGCCAGCAGTGAAAGAGCGGGGGGGCTCGGTTCGGATACGCAGTATTTT. Translated, it gives CASSERAGGLGSDTQYF.

This clonotype was recorded at least ten times. V is TRBV28 and J is TRBJ2-5, with D unclear. Germline values: CDR1 MDHEN, CDR2 SYDVKM. The V gene lost 5 bases and the J gene lost 7 bases, with 17 bases spanning the gap. The CDR3 has 14 residues. CDR3 in DNA: TGTGCCAGCAGTCCCCAAGACTTGACGGGGACCCAGTACTTC. Protein sequence: CASSPQDLTGTQYF.

In its sample, this clonotype was seen many times. The chain links TRBV4-1 to TRBJ1-5; 8 bases are shared with TRBD1. The junction had 5 bases not matched to a gene; V was cut back by 1 base and J by 6 bases. The CDR3 length is 15 residues. Germline lookup yields CDR1 MGHRA and CDR2 YSYEKL. The CDR3 DNA reads TGCGCCAGCAGCCAAGGGCAGGGGGCTCGTCAGCCCCAGCATTTT. This codes for CASSQGQGARQPQHF.

This clonotype was picked up a small number of times. V usage is TRBV9 and J usage is TRBJ2-5; 7 positions match TRBD1. The CDR3 extends over 15 amino acids. Per the germline V gene, CDR1 is SGDLS and CDR2 is YYNGEE. V was pared by 4 bases and J by 3 bases, with 9 bases of the junction left unmatched. CDR3 sequence reads: CASSTWGQTKETQYF. In DNA, the CDR3 is TGTGCCAGCAGCACTTGGGGACAGACAAAAGAGACCCAGTACTTC.

This clonotype is labeled medium-sized (0.01 to 0.1%). This chain uses TRBV5-4 with TRBJ2-1; D is possibly TRBD2 (5 bases). The V and J ends lost 4 bases and 9 bases respectively, with 14 bases between them. Germline-derived CDR1 and CDR2 are SGHNT and YYREEE (reference sequence). The CDR3 runs to 13 residues. CDR3 loop: CASSGDYPSEQFF. DNA of the CDR3: TGTGCCAGCAGCGGAGACTATCCGAGTGAGCAGTTCTTC. The full variable domain, rest sourced from reference TRBV5-4 and TRBJ2-1, is ETGVTQSPTHLIKTRGQQVTLRCSSQSGHNTVSWYQQALGQGPQFIFQYYREEENGRGNFPPRFSGLQFPNYSSELNVNALELDDSALYLCASSGDYPSEQFFGPGTRLTVL.

This clonotype has a count of ten or more. The chain joins TRBV5-1 to TRBJ2-1; tentatively, D is TRBD1 or TRBD2 (5 bases each). This CDR3 comprises 12 residues. The germline V and J ends were trimmed by 5 bases and 7 bases, with 10 bases remaining between them. Germline V gene data show CDR1 as SGHRS and CDR2 as YFSETQ. The CDR3 sequence: CASRDEGNEQFF. The DNA for the CDR3 is TGCGCCAGCAGGGACGAGGGGAATGAGCAGTTCTTC.

This clonotype has a handful of counts. The V and J genes are TRBV7-3 and TRBJ2-3; 9 nucleotides agree with TRBD2. The CDR3 covers 16 residues. From germline, CDR1 is SGHTA and CDR2 FQGTGA. The trim removed 4 bases at V and 2 bases at J, leaving 7 bases unmatched. The CDR3 is CASSSFLAGPTDTQYF. The CDR3 DNA reads as TGTGCCAGCAGCTCTTTCCTAGCGGGACCCACAGATACGCAGTATTTT.

This clonotype came up many times. The chain recombines TRBV12-3 or TRBV12-4 with TRBJ2-5; 11 bases agree with TRBD2. V lost 7 bases, J lost 2 bases, and 6 bases stayed unmatched. The CDR3 consists of 15 residues. The CDR3 sequence is CASTLGLAGQETQYF. For the CDR3, the DNA is TGTGCCAGCACCCTTGGACTAGCGGGTCAAGAGACCCAGTACTTC.

V is TRBV20-1 and J is TRBJ2-3; TRBD2 matches 7 bases. This CDR3 has 15 amino acids. V lost 5 bases and J lost 2; bases outside the gene matches: 10. The germline gives CDR1 DFQATT, CDR2 SNEGSKA (reference sequence). CDR3 DNA sequence: TGCAGTGCTCCGAAGCGGGGCCCCTACACAGATACGCAGTATTTT. Protein product: CSAPKRGPYTDTQYF.

This clonotype appeared many times. The chain employs TRBV7-9 and TRBJ1-2; D is unclear. The CDR3 extends over 14 amino acids. The V gene's germline CDR1 is SEHNR and CDR2 FQNEAQ (reference sequence). Trimming stripped 5 bases from V and 1 base from J, with 11 bases between. CDR3 loop: CASSAQLINYGYTF. The CDR3 DNA sequence: TGTGCCAGCAGCGCCCAGTTAATTAACTATGGCTACACCTTC.

There are many counts of this clonotype. The rearrangement joins TRBV4-3 to TRBJ1-2; D gene unclear. The germline V gene has CDR1 LGHNA and CDR2 YSLEER. Trimming took 0 bases from V and 8 from J, leaving 13 bases between them. This CDR3 has 14 amino acids. Written as DNA, the CDR3 is TGCGCCAGCAGCCAAGAACAGTTGCTAAACGGCTACACCTTC. Translation: CASSQEQLLNGYTF.

There are many counts of this clonotype. The chain is built from TRBV2 and TRBJ2-5, with D tentatively TRBD1 or TRBD2 (6 bases each). The CDR3 extends over 12 amino acids. Between the trimmed V and J ends, which lost 4 bases and 6 bases, there was a span of 9 bases. The germline CDR1 and CDR2 sequences are SNHLY and FYNNEI. DNA of the CDR3: TGTGCCAGCAGTGCTGGGGGGCAGACCCAGTACTTC. Its protein is CASSAGGQTQYF.

This clonotype was picked up many times. CDR3 sequence: CASSLLRGEQFF. The CDR3 region has the DNA TGTGCCAGCAGCCTCCTTAGGGGTGAGCAGTTCTTC. The chain links TRBV5-5 to TRBJ2-1; D is possibly TRBD1 (5 bases). The germline CDR1 and CDR2 sequences are SGHKS and YYEKEE (reference sequence). V was clipped by 4 bases and J by 9 bases, with 11 bases between them. This CDR3 is 12 amino acids long.

The rearrangement uses TRBV5-1 and TRBJ2-2, with 9 bases aligning to TRBD1. Germline CDR1 SGHRS, CDR2 YFSETQ. The CDR3 length is 16 residues. The J segment lost 2 bases and the V segment lost 4 bases, leaving 6 bases of the junction unmatched. The CDR3: CASSRRTGVNTGELFF. DNA of the CDR3: TGCGCCAGCAGCCGACGGACAGGGGTTAACACCGGGGAGCTGTTTTTT.

This clonotype has ten or more counts. The chain employs TRBV5-1 and TRBJ1-1, with 10 bases that match TRBD1. The length of the CDR3 is 15 residues. From germline, CDR1 is SGHRS and CDR2 YFSETQ. V lost 1 base to trimming and J lost 4 bases; unmatched junction nucleotides: 4. The CDR3: CASSLLGQGSTEAFF. CDR3 DNA: TGCGCCAGCAGCTTGTTGGGACAGGGGAGCACTGAAGCTTTCTTT.

This clonotype was detected a few times. The rearrangement uses TRBV5-1 and TRBJ2-1; 8 positions agree with TRBD1. Germline CDR1 reads SGHRS; CDR2 reads YFSETQ. J gave up 2 bases and V 7 bases, and 5 bases lay outside the gene matches. The CDR3 extends over 14 amino acids. The CDR3 region has the DNA TGCGCCAGCGCCCCAGGGGGCACCTACAATGAGCAGTTCTTC. Translating it yields CASAPGGTYNEQFF.

This chain connects TRBV12-3 or TRBV12-4 to TRBJ1-4, with TRBD1 matching over 8 bases. The CDR3 sequence is 15 residues long. Trimming removed 6 bases from V and 5 bases from J; junction bases left unmatched: 8. DNA of the CDR3: TGTGCCAGCAGACAGGGGGGTTCGCACAATGAAAAACTGTTTTTT. Translating it yields CASRQGGSHNEKLFF.

This clonotype was observed many times. The chain joins TRBV6-5 to TRBJ2-3; no clear D gene. This CDR3 has 14 amino acids. Germline CDR1 is MNHEY and CDR2 is SVGAGI. Trimming stripped 8 bases from V and 0 bases from J, with 12 bases between. The DNA of the CDR3 is TGTGCCAGCGTCACAGTCTCAAGCACAGATACGCAGTATTTT. This codes for CASVTVSSTDTQYF.

This clonotype was counted ten times or more. The gene calls are TRBV5-1 and TRBJ2-1; 11 nucleotides align to TRBD2. CDR1 and CDR2 (germline): SGHRS, YFSETQ. The CDR3 spans 14 residues. Trimming cost V 4 bases and J 6 bases; bases outside gene matches: 3. The CDR3 DNA sequence: TGCGCCAGCAGCCCCGGGACTAGCGGCAATGAGCAGTTCTTC. Translation: CASSPGTSGNEQFF.

This clonotype was seen many times. The rearrangement uses TRBV5-8 and TRBJ1-1; TRBD1 matches at 7 bases. The CDR3 extends over 15 amino acids. With V trimmed by 1 base and J by 3 bases, 6 bases remained unmatched. CDR1 is SGHTS, CDR2 YDEGEE, per germline. CDR3 region: CASSLYAGGHTEAFF. For the CDR3, the DNA is TGTGCCAGCAGCTTGTATGCAGGGGGGCACACTGAAGCTTTCTTT.

This clonotype has only a few counts. The chain has TRBV5-6 and TRBJ2-7; D may be TRBD2 (7 bases). Between the trimmed V and J ends, which lost 0 bases and 2 bases, there was a span of 18 bases. This CDR3 has 17 residues. Germline V CDR1 and CDR2: SGHDT, YYEEEE. CDR3 sequence (DNA): TGTGCCAGCAGCTTGGAATGGGGCGGGGGCAGGCCCTACGAGCAGTACTTC. Its translation: CASSLEWGGGRPYEQYF.

This chain uses TRBV20-1 with TRBJ1-2, with unresolved D. Germline lookup yields CDR1 DFQATT and CDR2 SNEGSKA (reference sequence). V dropped 3 bases and J dropped 3 bases, with 11 bases sitting between them. This CDR3 comprises 13 residues. The CDR3 DNA reads TGCAGTGCTAGGGGAACAGAACACTATGGCTACACCTTC. It yields the protein CSARGTEHYGYTF.

This clonotype has a handful of counts. The chain uses TRBV4-2 and TRBJ1-5; TRBD1 is a possible D gene (5 bases). Germline V gene data show CDR1 as LGHNA and CDR2 as YNFKEQ. The CDR3 extends over 16 amino acids. Trimming pared 4 bases from V and 3 bases from J, leaving 16 bases between. The CDR3 DNA is TGTGCCAGCAGCCTAGCTCTAGACAGTTCCAATCAGCCCCAGCATTTT. It specifies CASSLALDSSNQPQHF.